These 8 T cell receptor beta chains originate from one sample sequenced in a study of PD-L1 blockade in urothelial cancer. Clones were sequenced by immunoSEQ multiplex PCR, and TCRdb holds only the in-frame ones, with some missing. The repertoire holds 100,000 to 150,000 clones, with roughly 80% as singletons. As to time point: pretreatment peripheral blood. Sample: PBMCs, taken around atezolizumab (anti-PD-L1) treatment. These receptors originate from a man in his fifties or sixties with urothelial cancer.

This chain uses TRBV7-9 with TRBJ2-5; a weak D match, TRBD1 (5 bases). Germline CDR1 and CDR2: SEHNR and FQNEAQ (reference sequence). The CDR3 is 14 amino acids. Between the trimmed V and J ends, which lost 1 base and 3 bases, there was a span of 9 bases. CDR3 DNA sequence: TGTGCCAGCAGCTTAGGGCAGGGTGAAGAGACCCAGTACTTC. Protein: CASSLGQGEETQYF.

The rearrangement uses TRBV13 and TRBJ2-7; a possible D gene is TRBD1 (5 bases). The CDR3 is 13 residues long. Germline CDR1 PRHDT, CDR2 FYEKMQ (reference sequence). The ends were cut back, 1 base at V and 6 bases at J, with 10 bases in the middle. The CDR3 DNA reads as TGTGCCAGCAGCTTAGATACAGGCGGCGAGCAGTACTTC. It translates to CASSLDTGGEQYF.

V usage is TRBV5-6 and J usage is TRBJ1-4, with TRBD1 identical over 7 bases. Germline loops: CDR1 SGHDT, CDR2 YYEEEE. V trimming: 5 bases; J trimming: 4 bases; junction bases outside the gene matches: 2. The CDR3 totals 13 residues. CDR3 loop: CASRGQLNEKLFF. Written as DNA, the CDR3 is TGTGCCAGCAGGGGACAGCTTAATGAAAAACTGTTTTTT.

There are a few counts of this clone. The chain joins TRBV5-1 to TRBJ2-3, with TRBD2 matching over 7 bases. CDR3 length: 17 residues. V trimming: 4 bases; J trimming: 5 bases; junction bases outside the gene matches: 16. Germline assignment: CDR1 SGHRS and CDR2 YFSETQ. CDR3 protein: CASSPSIVGGIRDTQYF. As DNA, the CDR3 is TGCGCCAGCAGCCCCTCTATAGTGGGAGGGATCAGAGATACGCAGTATTTT.

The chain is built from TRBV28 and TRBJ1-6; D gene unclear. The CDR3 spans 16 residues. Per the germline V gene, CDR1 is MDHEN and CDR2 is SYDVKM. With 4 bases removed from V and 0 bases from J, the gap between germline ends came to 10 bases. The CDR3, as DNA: TGTGCCAGCAGTTCCCCGGTAGACTCCTATAATTCACCCCTCCACTTT. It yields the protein CASSSPVDSYNSPLHF.

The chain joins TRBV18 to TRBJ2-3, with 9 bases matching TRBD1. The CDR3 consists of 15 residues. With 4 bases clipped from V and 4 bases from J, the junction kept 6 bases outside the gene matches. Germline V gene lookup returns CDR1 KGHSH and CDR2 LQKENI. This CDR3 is CASSRAGQGSDTQYF. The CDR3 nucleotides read TGTGCCAGCTCACGAGCCGGACAGGGGTCAGATACGCAGTATTTT.

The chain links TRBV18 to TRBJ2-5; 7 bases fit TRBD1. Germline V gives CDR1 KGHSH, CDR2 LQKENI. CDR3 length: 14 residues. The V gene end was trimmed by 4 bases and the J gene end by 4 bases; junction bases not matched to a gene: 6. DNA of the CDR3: TGTGCCAGCTCACAAAACAGGGGCCCAGAGACCCAGTACTTC. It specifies CASSQNRGPETQYF.

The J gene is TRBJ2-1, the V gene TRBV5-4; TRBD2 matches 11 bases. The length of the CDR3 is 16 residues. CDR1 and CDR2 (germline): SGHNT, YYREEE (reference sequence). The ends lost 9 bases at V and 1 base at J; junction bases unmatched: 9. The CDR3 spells CATQIAGGKSYNEQFF. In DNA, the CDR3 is TGTGCCACTCAGATAGCGGGAGGGAAGTCCTACAATGAGCAGTTCTTC.